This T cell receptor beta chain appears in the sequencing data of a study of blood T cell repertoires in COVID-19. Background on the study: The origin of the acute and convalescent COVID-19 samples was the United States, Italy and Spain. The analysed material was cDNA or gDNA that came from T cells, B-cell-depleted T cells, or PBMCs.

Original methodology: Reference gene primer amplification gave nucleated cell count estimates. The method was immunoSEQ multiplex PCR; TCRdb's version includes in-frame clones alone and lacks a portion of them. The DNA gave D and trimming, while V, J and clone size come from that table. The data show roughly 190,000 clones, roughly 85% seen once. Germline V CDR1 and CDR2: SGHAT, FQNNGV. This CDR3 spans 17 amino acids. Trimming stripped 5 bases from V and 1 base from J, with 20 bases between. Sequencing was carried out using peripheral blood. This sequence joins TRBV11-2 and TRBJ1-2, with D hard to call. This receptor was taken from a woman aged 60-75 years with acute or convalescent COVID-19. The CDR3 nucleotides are TGTGCCAGCAGCCCCGGGTCCCGGCGGCCATTTAACTATGGCTACACCTTC. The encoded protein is CASSPGSRRPFNYGYTF.